Included here is one T cell receptor beta chain sequence, with context. The antigen it recognizes is unknown. Base qualities are missing; no much larger clone stands one base away. The data stem from a study of OX40 agonist ivuxolimab in advanced cancers. Describing the broader study: The costimulatory receptor OX40 (CD134) was targeted by ivuxolimab, a fully human IgG2 agonistic monoclonal antibody. Patients were allowed to have had prior anti-PD-1, anti-PD-L1 or anti-CTLA-4 therapy, and approximately 40% of the dose-escalation patients had been treated with checkpoint inhibitors. Intravenous ivuxolimab was administered to patients every 2 weeks at six dose levels: 0.01, 0.1, 0.3, 1.5, 3 and 10 mg/kg. The monotherapy dose-escalation portion (N ≈ 52 patients) of the phase I ivuxolimab trial is reported in the paper. The point of sequencing TCRbeta in the periphery was to test whether ivuxolimab changed TCR sequence diversity and drove clonal T-cell expansion. In the dose-escalation cohort, around four fifths of patients were male, and the mean age was around 65 years with a range of 23 to 79. Among the approximately 54 dose-escalation patients, about 19 had hepatocellular carcinoma, roughly 15 melanoma, 9 renal cell carcinoma and 9 head and neck cancer. Partial responses occurred in three dose-escalation patients, of whom one had hepatocellular carcinoma and two had cutaneous melanoma.

The paper as a whole reports these results and caveats: Low levels of normalized T-cell clonal expansion were also shown by some nonresponding patients. At doses of 0.1 to 3.0 mg/kg, clonal expansion of both CD4+ and CD8+ T cells in blood was seen between baseline and week 6. After ivuxolimab, expanded clones were on average more numerous among CD8+ T cells than among CD4+ T cells. Antigen specificity was not determined for the clonally expanded peripheral T cells. In partial responders in the 0.1-3.0 mg/kg groups, normalized peripheral clonal expansion was found to be among the lowest, especially among CD8+ T cells.

The trial excluded patients who had a history of autoimmune disease or who were on systemic immunosuppression. Peripheral blood for TCR sequencing was drawn from every dose cohort at baseline, at cycle 4 day 1 and at cycle 7 day 1. The samples were drawn from a first-in-human, open-label, multicenter phase I dose-escalation trial of ivuxolimab. Adults with locally advanced or metastatic melanoma, renal cell, hepatocellular, or head and neck squamous cell carcinoma were enrolled in the trial. Before TCR sequencing, CD4+ T cells and CD8+ T cells from peripheral blood were sorted into separate populations. The junction shows trimming of 8 bases on V and 0 bases on J, and the gene matches do not reach 12 bases of it. The CDR3 has 17 amino acids, counting the end cysteine and phenylalanine. Solely the CDR3 DNA is kept, with 51 bases framed from the first base. Sequences SNHLY (CDR1) and FYNNEI (CDR2) are obtained from the germline V gene.

Genomic DNA was extracted from sorted cells for sequencing of the TCRbeta CDR3 region. TCRbeta CDR3 regions were sequenced using the immunoSEQ Assay. Not all clones reach the TCRdb copy of this immuneACCESS table, which keeps in-frame sequences only. Checked studies attribute under half of the gap to unresolved V genes and leave the rest unexplained. For this sample there are about 9,100 clones; around nine tenths appear just once. The ten biggest clones cover approximately 11% of the sample. The starting material was CD4+ or CD8+ T cells sorted from blood, obtained in a trial of the OX40 agonist ivuxolimab. This clonotype was obtained from an adult with an advanced solid tumor such as melanoma, head and neck, liver or kidney cancer. The chain couples TRBV2 to TRBJ2-1, and 8 junction bases match TRBD2. The nucleotide sequence is given as TGTGCCAGCTCGTCGGAGCGGGGGAGCAGCTCCTACAATGAGCAGTTCTTC. Translation gives CASSSERGSSSYNEQFF.